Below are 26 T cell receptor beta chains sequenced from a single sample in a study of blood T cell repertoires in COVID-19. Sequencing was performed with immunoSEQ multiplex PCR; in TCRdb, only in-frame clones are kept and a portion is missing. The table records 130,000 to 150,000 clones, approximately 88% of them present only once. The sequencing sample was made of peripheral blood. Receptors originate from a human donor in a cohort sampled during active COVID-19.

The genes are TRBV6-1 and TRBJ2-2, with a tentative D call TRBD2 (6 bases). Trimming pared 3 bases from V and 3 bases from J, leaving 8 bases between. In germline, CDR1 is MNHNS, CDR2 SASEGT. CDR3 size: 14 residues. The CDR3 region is CASSERGDTGELFF. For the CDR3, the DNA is TGTGCCAGCAGTGAGCGGGGAGACACCGGGGAGCTGTTTTTT.

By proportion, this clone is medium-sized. CDR3 in amino acids: CASSPGQVGYNEQFF. DNA of the CDR3: TGTGCCAGCAGTCCGGGACAGGTTGGCTACAATGAGCAGTTCTTC. The rearrangement uses TRBV2 and TRBJ2-1; 8 bases match TRBD1. V was clipped by 5 bases and J by 3 bases; unmatched bases: 6. Germline values: CDR1 SNHLY, CDR2 FYNNEI. The CDR3 covers 15 residues.

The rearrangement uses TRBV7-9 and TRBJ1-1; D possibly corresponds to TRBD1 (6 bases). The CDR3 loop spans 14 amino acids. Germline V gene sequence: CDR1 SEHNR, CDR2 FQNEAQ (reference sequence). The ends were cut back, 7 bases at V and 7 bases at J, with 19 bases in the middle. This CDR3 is CASTPPGSRGEAFF. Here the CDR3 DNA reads TGTGCCAGCACTCCACCCGGCAGCAGGGGTGAAGCTTTCTTT.

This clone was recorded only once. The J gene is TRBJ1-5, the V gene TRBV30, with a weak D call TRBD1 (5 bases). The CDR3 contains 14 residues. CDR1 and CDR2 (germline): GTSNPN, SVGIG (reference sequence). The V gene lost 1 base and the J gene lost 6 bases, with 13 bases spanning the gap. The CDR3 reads CAWSEGQGRQPQHF. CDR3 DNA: TGTGCCTGGAGTGAGGGTCAGGGCCGTCAGCCCCAGCATTTT. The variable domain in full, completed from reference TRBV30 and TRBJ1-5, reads SQTIHQWPATLVQPVGSPLSLECTVEGTSNPNLYWYRQAAGRGLQLLFYSVGIGQISSEVPQNLSASRPQDRQFILSSKKLLLSDSGFYLCAWSEGQGRQPQHFGDGTRLSIL.

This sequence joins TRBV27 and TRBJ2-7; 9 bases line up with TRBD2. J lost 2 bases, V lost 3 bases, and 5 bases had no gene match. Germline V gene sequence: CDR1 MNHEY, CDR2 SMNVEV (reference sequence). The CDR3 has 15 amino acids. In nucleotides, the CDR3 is TGTGCCAGCAGTTTTCGGGGACTAGCCCCCTACGAGCAGTACTTC. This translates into CASSFRGLAPYEQYF.

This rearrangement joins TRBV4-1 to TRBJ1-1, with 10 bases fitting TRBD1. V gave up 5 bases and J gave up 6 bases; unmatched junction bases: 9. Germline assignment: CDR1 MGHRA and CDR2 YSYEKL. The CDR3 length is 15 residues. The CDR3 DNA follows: TGCGCCAGCAGCGCACCCGGGACAGGGGTACCTGAAGCTTTCTTT. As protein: CASSAPGTGVPEAFF.

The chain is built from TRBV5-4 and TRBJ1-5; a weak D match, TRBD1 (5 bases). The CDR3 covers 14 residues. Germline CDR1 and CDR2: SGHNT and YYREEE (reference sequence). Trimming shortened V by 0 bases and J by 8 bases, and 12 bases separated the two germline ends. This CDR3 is CASSLDVSGEPQHF. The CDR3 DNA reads TGTGCCAGCAGCTTGGACGTGTCGGGGGAGCCCCAGCATTTT.

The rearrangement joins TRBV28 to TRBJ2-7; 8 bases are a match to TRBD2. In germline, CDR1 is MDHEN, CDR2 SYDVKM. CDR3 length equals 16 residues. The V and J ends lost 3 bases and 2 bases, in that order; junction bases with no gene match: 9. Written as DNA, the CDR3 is TGTGCCAGCAGTTTCCTCGTAACTAGCGGACCCTACGAGCAGTACTTC. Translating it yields CASSFLVTSGPYEQYF.

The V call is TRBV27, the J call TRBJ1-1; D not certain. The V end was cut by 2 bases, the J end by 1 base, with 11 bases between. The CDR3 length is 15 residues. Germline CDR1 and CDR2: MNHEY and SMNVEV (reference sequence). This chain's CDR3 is CASSLTVEANTEAFF. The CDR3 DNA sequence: TGTGCCAGCAGTTTAACCGTCGAGGCGAACACTGAAGCTTTCTTT.

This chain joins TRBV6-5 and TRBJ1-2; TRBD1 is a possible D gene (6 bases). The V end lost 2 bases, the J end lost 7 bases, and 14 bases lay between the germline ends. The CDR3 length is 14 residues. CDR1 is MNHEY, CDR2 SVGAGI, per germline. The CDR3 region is CASSYTGLVGGYTF. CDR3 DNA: TGTGCCAGCAGTTACACAGGGTTGGTTGGTGGCTACACCTTC.

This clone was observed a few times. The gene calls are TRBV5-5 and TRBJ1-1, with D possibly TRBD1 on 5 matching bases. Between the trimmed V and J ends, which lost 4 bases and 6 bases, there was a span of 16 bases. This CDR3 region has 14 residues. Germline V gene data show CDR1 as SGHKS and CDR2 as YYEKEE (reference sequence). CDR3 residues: CASSLWGTGAEAFF. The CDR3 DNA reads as TGTGCCAGCAGCCTCTGGGGTACGGGGGCTGAAGCTTTCTTT.

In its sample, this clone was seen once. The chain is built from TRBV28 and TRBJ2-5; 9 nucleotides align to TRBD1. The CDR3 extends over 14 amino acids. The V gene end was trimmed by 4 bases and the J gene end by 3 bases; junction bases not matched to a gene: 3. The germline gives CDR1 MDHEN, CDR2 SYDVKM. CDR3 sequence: CASSYRGREETQYF. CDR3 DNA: TGTGCCAGCAGTTACAGGGGGCGTGAAGAGACCCAGTACTTC.

This chain's CDR3 is CASSLWVGSPIQETQYF. DNA for the CDR3: TGTGCCAGCAGTTTATGGGTTGGCAGTCCCATCCAAGAGACCCAGTACTTC. The chain combines TRBV28 with TRBJ2-5; no clear D. The CDR3 totals 17 residues. V shed 0 bases and J shed 1 base, with 15 bases lying between them. Germline CDR1 is MDHEN and CDR2 is SYDVKM.

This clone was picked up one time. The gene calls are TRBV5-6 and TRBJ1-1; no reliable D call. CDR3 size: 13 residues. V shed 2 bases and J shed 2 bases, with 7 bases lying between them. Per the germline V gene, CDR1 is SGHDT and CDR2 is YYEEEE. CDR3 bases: TGTGCCAGCAGCTTTGCGGGAAACACTGAAGCTTTCTTT. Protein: CASSFAGNTEAFF.

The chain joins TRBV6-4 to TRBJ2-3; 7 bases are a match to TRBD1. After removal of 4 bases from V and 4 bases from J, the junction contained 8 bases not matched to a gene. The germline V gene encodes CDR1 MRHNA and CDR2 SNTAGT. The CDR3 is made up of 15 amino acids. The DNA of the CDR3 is TGTGCCAGCAGTGCTAGACAGGGAGTCCCAGATACGCAGTATTTT. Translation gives CASSARQGVPDTQYF.

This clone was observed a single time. CDR3 coding DNA: TGTGCCACCGCCGGGAGAACAGATACGCAGTATTTT. Its translation: CATAGRTDTQYF. The rearrangement uses TRBV24-1 and TRBJ2-3; perhaps TRBD2 as D (6 bases). Trimming took 9 bases from V and 3 from J, leaving 9 bases between them. CDR3 length: 12 amino acids. CDR1 KGHDR and CDR2 SFDVKD come from the germline V gene.

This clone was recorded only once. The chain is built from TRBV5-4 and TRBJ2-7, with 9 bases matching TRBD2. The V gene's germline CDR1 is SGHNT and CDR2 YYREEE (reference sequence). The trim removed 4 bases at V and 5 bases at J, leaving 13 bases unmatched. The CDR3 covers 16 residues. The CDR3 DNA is TGTGCCAGCAGCCCCTGGGGCTTAGCGGGGGTGAACGAGCAGTACTTC. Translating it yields CASSPWGLAGVNEQYF.

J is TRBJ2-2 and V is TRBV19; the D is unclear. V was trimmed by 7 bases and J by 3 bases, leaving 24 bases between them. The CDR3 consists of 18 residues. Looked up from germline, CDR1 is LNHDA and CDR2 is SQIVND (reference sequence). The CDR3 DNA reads TGTGCCAGTACCGAATCACCCCCCAATGCACAGTACACCGGGGAGCTGTTTTTT. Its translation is CASTESPPNAQYTGELFF.

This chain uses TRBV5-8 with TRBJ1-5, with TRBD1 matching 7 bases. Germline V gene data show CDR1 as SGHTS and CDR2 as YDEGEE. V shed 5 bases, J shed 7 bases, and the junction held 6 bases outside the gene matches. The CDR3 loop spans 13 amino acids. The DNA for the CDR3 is TGTGCCAGCAGTTCACAGGGGAACCAGCCCCAGCATTTT. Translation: CASSSQGNQPQHF.

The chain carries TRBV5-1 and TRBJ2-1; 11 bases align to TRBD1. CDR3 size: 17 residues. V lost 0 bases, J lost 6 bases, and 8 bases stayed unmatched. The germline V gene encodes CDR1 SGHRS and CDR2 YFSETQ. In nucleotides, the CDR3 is TGCGCCAGCAGCTTGGCGTACTCCGGGACAGGGGGCAATGAGCAGTTCTTC. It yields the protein CASSLAYSGTGGNEQFF.

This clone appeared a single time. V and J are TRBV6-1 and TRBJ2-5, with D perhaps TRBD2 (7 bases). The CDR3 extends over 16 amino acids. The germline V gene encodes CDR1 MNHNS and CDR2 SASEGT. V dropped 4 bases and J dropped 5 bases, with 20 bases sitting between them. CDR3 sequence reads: CASSAGGGGYTETQYF. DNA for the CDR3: TGTGCCAGCAGTGCTGGGGGGGGCGGATATACGGAGACCCAGTACTTC.

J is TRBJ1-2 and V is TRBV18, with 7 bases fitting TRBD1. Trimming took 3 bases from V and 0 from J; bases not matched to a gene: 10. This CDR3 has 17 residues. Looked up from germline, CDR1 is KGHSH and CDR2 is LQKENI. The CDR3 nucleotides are TGTGCCAGCTCACCCGGGACCGGGACAGCCTCTAACTATGGCTACACCTTC. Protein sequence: CASSPGTGTASNYGYTF.

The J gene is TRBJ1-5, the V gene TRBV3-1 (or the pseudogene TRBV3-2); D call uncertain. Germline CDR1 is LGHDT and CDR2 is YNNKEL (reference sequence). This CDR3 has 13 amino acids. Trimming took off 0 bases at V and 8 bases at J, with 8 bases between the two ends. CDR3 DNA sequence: TGTGCCAGCAGCCAAGAGGCCCTAGAGCCCCAGCATTTT. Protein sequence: CASSQEALEPQHF.

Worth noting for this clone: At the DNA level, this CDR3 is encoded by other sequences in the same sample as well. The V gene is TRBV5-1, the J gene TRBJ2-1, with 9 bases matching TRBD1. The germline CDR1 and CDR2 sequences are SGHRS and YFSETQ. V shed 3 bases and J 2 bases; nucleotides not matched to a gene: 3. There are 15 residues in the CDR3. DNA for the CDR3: TGCGCCAGCAGCTGGGGACAGGGCCCCTACAATGAGCAGTTCTTC. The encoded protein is CASSWGQGPYNEQFF.

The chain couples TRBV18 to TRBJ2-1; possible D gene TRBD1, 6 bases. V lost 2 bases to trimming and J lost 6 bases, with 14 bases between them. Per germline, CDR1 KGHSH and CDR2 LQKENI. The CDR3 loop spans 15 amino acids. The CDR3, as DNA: TGTGCCAGCTCACCAAGGACAGCCATCTCCAATGAGCAGTTCTTC. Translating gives CASSPRTAISNEQFF.

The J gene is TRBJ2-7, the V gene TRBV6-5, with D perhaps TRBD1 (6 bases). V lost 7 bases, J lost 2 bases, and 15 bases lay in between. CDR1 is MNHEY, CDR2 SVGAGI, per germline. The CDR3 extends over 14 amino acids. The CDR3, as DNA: TGTGCCAGCATGGAGGACAGCCCTCCCTACGAGCAGTACTTC. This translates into CASMEDSPPYEQYF.